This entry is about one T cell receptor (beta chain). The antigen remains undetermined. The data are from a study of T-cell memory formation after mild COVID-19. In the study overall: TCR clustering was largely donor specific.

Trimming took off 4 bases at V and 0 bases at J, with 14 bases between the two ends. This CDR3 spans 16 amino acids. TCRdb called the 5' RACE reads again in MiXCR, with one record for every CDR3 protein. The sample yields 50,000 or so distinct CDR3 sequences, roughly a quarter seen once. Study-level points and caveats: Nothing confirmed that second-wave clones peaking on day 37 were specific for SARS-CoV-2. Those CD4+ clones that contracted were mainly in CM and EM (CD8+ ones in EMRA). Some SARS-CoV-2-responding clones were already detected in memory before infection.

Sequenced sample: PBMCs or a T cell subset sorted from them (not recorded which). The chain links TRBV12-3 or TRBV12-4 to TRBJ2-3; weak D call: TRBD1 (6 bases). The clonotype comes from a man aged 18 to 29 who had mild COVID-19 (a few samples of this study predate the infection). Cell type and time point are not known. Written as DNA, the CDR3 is TGTGCCAGCAGTTCCGACAGGTCCTCTAGCACAGATACGCAGTATTTT. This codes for CASSSDRSSSTDTQYF.